This record looks at one T cell receptor (beta chain) sequence and its context. The data stem from a study of OX40 agonist ivuxolimab in advanced cancers. Study-wide context: Patients with hepatocellular carcinoma, melanoma, renal cell or head and neck cancer made up the dose-escalation patients.

V was pared by 7 bases and J by 9 bases, with 14 bases of the junction left unmatched. The germline V gene has CDR1 MNHEY and CDR2 SVGAGI. The CDR3 has 15 residues. The table came from immunoSEQ multiplex PCR; TCRdb's copy has only in-frame clones and leaves some out. The sample has 70,000 to 95,000 clones; approximately 90% are singletons. V is TRBV6-5 and J is TRBJ2-4; 8 nucleotides match TRBD2. The TCR was taken from an adult with an advanced solid tumor such as melanoma, head and neck, liver or kidney cancer. The sequencing here drew on CD4+ or CD8+ T cells sorted from blood, taken in a trial of the OX40 agonist ivuxolimab. CDR3 in amino acids: CASTTSSSGGGIQYF. The DNA for the CDR3 is TGTGCCAGCACGACTTCTAGCTCCGGGGGGGGCATTCAGTACTTC.